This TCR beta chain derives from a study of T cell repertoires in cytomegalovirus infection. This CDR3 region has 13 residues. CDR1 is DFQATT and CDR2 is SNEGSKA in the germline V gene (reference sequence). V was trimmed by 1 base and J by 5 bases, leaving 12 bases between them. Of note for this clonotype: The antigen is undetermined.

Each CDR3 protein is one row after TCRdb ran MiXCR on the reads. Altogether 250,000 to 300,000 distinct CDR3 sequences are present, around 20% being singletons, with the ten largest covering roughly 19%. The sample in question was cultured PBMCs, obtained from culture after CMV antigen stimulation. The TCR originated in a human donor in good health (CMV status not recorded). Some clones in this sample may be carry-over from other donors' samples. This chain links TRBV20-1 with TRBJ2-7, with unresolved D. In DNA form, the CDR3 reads TGCAGTGCTAGAGGGGGTTCTGCCCACGAGCAGTACTTC. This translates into CSARGGSAHEQYF.